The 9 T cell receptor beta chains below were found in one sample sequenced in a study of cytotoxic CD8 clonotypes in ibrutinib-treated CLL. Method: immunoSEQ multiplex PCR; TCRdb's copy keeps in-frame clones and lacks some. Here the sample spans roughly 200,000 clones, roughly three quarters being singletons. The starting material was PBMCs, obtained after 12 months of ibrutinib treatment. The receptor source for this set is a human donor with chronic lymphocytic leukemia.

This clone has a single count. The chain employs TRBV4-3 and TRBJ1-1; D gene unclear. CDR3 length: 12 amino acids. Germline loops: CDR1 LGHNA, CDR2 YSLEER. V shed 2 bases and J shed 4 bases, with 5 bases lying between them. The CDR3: CASSQRGTEAFF. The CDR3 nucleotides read TGCGCCAGCAGCCAAAGAGGCACTGAAGCTTTCTTT.

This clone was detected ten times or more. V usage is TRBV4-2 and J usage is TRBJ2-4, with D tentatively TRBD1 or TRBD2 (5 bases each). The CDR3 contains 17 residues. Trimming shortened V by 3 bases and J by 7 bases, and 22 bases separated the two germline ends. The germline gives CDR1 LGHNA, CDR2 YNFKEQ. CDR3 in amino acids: CASSQKMSGSEGNIQYF. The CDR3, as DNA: TGTGCCAGCAGCCAGAAAATGTCCGGGTCTGAGGGGAACATTCAGTACTTC.

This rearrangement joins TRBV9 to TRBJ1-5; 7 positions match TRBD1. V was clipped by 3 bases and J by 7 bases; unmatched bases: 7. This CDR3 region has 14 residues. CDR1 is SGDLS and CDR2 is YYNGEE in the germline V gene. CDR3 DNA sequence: TGTGCCAGCAGCGATACAGGGGTTCTCCAGCCCCAGCATTTT. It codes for CASSDTGVLQPQHF. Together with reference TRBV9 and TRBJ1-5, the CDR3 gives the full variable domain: DSGVTQTPKHLITATGQRVTLRCSPRSGDLSVYWYQQSLDQGLQFLIQYYNGEERAKGNILERFSAQQFPDLHSELNLSSLELGDSALYFCASSDTGVLQPQHFGDGTRLSIL.

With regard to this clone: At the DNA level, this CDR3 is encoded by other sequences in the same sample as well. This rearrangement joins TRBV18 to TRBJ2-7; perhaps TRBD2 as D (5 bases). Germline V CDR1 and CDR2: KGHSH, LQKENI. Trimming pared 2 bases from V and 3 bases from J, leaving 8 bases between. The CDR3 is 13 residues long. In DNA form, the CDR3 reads TGTGCCAGCTCACCATTGGGAGTCTACGAGCAGTACTTC. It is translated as CASSPLGVYEQYF.

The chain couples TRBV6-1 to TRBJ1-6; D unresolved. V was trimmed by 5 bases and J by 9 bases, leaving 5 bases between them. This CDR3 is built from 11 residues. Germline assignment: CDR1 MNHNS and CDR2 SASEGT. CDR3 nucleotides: TGTGCCAGCAGTTTGAGTTCACCCCTCCACTTT. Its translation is CASSLSSPLHF.

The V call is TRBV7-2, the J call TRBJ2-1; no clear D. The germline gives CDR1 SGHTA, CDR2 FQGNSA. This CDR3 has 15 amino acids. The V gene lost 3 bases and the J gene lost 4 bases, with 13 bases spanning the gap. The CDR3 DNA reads TGTGCCAGCAGCTTCCGGGTCCCCCCTTACAATGAGCAGTTCTTC. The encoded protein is CASSFRVPPYNEQFF.

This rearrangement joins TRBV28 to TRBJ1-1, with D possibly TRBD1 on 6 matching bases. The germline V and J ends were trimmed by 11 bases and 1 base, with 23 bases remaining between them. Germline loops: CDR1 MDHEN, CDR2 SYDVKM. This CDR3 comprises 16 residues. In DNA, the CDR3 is TGTGCCGCGACGGTAATACAGGGAGGTAAGAACACTGAAGCTTTCTTT. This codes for CAATVIQGGKNTEAFF.

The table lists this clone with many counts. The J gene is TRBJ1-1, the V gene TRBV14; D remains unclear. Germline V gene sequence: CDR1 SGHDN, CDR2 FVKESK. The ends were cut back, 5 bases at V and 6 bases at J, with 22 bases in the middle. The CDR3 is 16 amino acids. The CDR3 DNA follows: TGTGCCAGCAGCAATCAAAATATGAGGGTTACACCTGAAGCTTTCTTT. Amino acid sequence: CASSNQNMRVTPEAFF.

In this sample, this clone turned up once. CDR3 nucleotides: TGTGCCAGCAGTACGGGGGTCCCTGGCACAGATACGCAGTATTTT. Encoded protein: CASSTGVPGTDTQYF. The chain combines TRBV6-5 with TRBJ2-3, with D perhaps TRBD2 (6 bases). CDR1 and CDR2 (germline): MNHEY, SVGAGI. This CDR3 region has 15 residues. Trimming cost V 5 bases and J 1 base, with 13 bases left between them.